The 5 T cell receptor beta chains reported below all come from one sample, sequenced in a study of TIL therapy for anti-PD-1-resistant metastatic lung cancer. The libraries were made with immunoSEQ v3. The method was immunoSEQ multiplex PCR; TCRdb's version includes in-frame clones alone and lacks a portion of them. The profile shows approximately 50,000 clones, roughly 85% of them singletons. The time point is: pre-treatment sample, taken before nivolumab and TIL therapy. Sequenced material: blood, taken at baseline. The receptors originated from a man in his 70s with non-small cell lung cancer.

The chain recombines TRBV25-1 with TRBJ2-3; weak D call: TRBD2 (6 bases). Trimming pared 2 bases from V and 5 bases from J, leaving 8 bases between. Germline assignment: CDR1 MGHDK and CDR2 SYGVNS. The CDR3 contains 13 residues. CDR3 sequence: CASSEAGRDTQYF. Written as DNA, the CDR3 is TGTGCCAGCAGTGAAGCGGGAAGAGATACGCAGTATTTT.

This rearrangement joins TRBV19 to TRBJ1-3; no definite D call. The CDR3 is 12 amino acids. The V gene's germline CDR1 is LNHDA and CDR2 SQIVND (reference sequence). Trimming left V 7 bases short and J 0 bases short, with 4 bases between. The CDR3 DNA follows: TGTGCCAGTACGCACTCTGGAAACACCATATATTTT. This codes for CASTHSGNTIYF. The whole variable domain, filled in from reference TRBV19 and TRBJ1-3, reads DGGITQSPKYLFRKEGQNVTLSCEQNLNHDAMYWYRQDPGQGLRLIYYSQIVNDFQKGDIAEGYSVSREKKESFPLTVTSAQKNPTAFYLCASTHSGNTIYFGEGSWLTVV.

The J gene is TRBJ2-2, the V gene TRBV7-9; 8 positions match TRBD1. With 6 bases clipped from V and 4 bases from J, the junction kept 7 bases outside the gene matches. There are 15 residues in the CDR3. Germline values: CDR1 SEHNR, CDR2 FQNEAQ (reference sequence). The CDR3 DNA reads as TGTGCCAGCAGGGACAGGGACACGTCCACCGGGGAGCTGTTTTTT. This gives the protein CASRDRDTSTGELFF.

This clone was counted only a few times. The chain couples TRBV2 to TRBJ2-1; D remains ambiguous. This CDR3 comprises 11 residues. Germline V lookup: CDR1 SNHLY, CDR2 FYNNEI. V was trimmed by 6 bases and J by 6 bases, leaving 6 bases between them. The CDR3 protein is CASSLLNEQFF. CDR3 nucleotides: TGTGCCAGCAGCTTGCTCAATGAGCAGTTCTTC. Filled out from reference TRBV2 and TRBJ2-1, the complete variable domain reads EPEVTQTPSHQVTQMGQEVILRCVPISNHLYFYWYRQILGQKVEFLVSFYNNEISEKSEIFDDQFSVERPDGSNFTLKIRSTKLEDSAMYFCASSLLNEQFFGPGTRLTVL.

This clone was counted only a few times. Sequence at one end of the junction differs from germline and may be a read error. V is TRBV7-7 and J is TRBJ2-6; 7 bases fit TRBD1. The V gene's germline CDR1 is SSHAT and CDR2 FNYEAQ (reference sequence). The CDR3 length is 15 residues. Written as DNA, the CDR3 is TGTGCTAGCAGCCCAGGGGGAGTTGGGGCCAACGTCCTGACTTTC. This gives the protein CASSPGGVGANVLTF. The whole variable domain, filled in from reference TRBV7-7 and TRBJ2-6, reads GAGVSQSPRYKVTKRGQDVTLRCDPISSHATLYWYQQALGQGPEFLTYFNYEAQPDKSGLPSDRFSAERPEGSISTLTIQRTEQRDSAMYRCASSPGGVGANVLTFGAGSRLTVL.